This T cell receptor beta chain was observed in a study of OX40 agonist ivuxolimab in advanced cancers. Sequencing was performed with immunoSEQ multiplex PCR; in TCRdb, only in-frame clones are kept and a portion is missing. Counted here are around 63,000 clones, about 88% occurring once; the ten biggest clones make up 0.27%. Study findings and constraints: The work left the antigen specificity of expanded peripheral T cells undetermined.

Germline V lookup: CDR1 SGHTA, CDR2 FQGNSA. The germline V and J ends were trimmed by 0 bases and 0 bases, with 9 bases remaining between them. The CDR3 length is 15 residues. On this clone: Its matching antigen is unknown.

Autoimmune disease history or systemic immunosuppression led to patient exclusion. The TCR comes from an adult with an advanced solid tumor such as melanoma, head and neck, liver or kidney cancer. The rearrangement uses TRBV7-2 and TRBJ2-7; D unresolved. The source material was CD4+ or CD8+ T cells sorted from blood, sampled in a trial of the OX40 agonist ivuxolimab. Written as DNA, the CDR3 is TGTGCCAGCAGCTTAGCAGGATTTTCCTCCTACGAGCAGTACTTC. This sequence encodes CASSLAGFSSYEQYF. Variable domain in full (rest from reference TRBV7-2 and TRBJ2-7): GAGVSQSPSNKVTEKGKDVELRCDPISGHTALYWYRQSLGQGLEFLIYFQGNSAPDKSGLPSDRFSAERTGGSVSTLTIQRTQQEDSAVYLCASSLAGFSSYEQYFGPGTRLTVT.